This T cell receptor beta chain was retrieved from a study of post-analysis software for immune sequencing data. Looking at the study overall: The disease courses spanned relapsing-remitting, secondary progressive and progressive-relapsing forms of multiple sclerosis. The study, taken as a whole, reports: The five TRBV segments detected at higher frequency in patients than in controls included TRBV5-6, TRBV5-1 and TRBV20-1. Diversity measured as normalized Chao1 was significantly lower in multiple sclerosis patients than in controls. The F measure placed samples prepared in the same batch into strongly shared clusters.

Germline values: CDR1 MGHRA, CDR2 YSYEKL. V shed 0 bases and J shed 2 bases, with 10 bases lying between them. The CDR3 runs 15 residues. Presence of unique molecular identifiers characterized the TCR beta cDNA libraries. Using its own MiXCR run on the PCR reads, TCRdb lists one record per CDR3 protein. Among some 260,000 distinct CDR3 sequences listed, 35% to 40% were seen once. This clonotype was observed many times. Its specificity is not known. This chain connects TRBV4-1 to TRBJ1-2; D gene uncertain. This receptor was obtained from a girl aged 10-17 years with multiple sclerosis. Sequenced input: blood. The CDR3 DNA is TGCGCCAGCAGCCAAGATAACAAACAGAACTATGGCTACACCTTC. This codes for CASSQDNKQNYGYTF.